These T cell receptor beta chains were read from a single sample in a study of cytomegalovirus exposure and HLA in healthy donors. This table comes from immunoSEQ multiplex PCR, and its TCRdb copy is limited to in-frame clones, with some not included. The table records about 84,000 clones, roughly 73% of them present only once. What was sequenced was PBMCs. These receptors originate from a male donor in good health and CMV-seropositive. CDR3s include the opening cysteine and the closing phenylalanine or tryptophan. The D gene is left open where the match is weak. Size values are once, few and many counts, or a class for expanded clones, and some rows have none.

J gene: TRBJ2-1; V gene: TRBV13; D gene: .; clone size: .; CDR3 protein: CASSLMISAGMNEQFF; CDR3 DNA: TGTGCCAGCAGCTTAATGATTTCGGCAGGGATGAATGAGCAGTTCTTC
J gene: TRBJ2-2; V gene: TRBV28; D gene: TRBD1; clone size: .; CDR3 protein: CASSLGDSGITGELFF; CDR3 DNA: TGTGCCAGCAGTTTGGGGGACAGTGGAATTACCGGGGAGCTGTTTTTT
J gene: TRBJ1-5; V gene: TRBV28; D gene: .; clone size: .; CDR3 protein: CASTESGTYNQPQHF; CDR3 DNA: TGTGCCAGCACCGAGTCCGGGACATACAATCAGCCCCAGCATTTT
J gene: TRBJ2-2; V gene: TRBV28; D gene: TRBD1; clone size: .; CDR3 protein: CASRRQGYTGELFF; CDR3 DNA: TGTGCCAGCCGACGACAGGGTTACACCGGGGAGCTGTTTTTT
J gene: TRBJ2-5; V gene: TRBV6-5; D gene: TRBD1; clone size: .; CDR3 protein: CASRVRGGWSAQYF; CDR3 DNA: TGTGCCAGCAGAGTTAGAGGGGGCTGGTCGGCCCAGTACTTC
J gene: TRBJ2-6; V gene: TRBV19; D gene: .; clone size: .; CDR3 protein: CASSHIQGSGANVLTF; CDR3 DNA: TGTGCCAGTAGTCATATTCAGGGGTCTGGGGCCAACGTCCTGACTTTC
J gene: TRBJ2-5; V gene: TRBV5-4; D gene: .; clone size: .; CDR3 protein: CASSLARLETQYF; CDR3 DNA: TGTGCCAGCAGCTTGGCAAGACTTGAGACCCAGTACTTC
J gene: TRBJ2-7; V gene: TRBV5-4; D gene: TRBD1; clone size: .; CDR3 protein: CASSLVGTGKNYEQYF; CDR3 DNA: TGTGCCAGCAGCTTGGTCGGGACAGGTAAAAACTACGAGCAGTACTTC
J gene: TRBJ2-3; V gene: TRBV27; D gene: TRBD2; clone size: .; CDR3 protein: CASSYVSRRGNTYSTDTQYF; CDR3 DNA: TGTGCCAGCAGTTATGTATCTAGGCGGGGGAACACATATAGCACAGATACGCAGTATTTT
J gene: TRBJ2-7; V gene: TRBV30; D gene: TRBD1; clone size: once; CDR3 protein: CAWSSTGGEQYF; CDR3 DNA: TGTGCCTGGAGTTCGACAGGGGGCGAGCAGTACTTC
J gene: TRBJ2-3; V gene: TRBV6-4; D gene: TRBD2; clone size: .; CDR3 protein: CASSEGTSGGPDPPDTQYF; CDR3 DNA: TGTGCCAGCAGTGAGGGAACTAGCGGGGGCCCCGACCCTCCAGATACGCAGTATTTT
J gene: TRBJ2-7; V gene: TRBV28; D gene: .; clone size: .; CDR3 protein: CASRDRSNNEQYF; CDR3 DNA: TGTGCCAGCAGAGACAGGTCGAACAACGAGCAGTACTTC
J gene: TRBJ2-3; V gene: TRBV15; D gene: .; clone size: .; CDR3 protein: CATSTRTQTSTDTQYF; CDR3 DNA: TGTGCCACCAGCACTAGGACACAAACTAGCACAGATACGCAGTATTTT
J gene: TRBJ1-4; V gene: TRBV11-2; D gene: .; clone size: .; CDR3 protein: CASSFRMTNEKLFF; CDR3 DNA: TGTGCCAGCAGCTTCAGGATGACTAATGAAAAACTGTTTTTT
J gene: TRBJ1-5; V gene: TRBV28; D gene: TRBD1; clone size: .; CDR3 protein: CASSWGQESPYQPQHF; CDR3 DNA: TGTGCCAGCAGTTGGGGACAGGAGTCTCCTTATCAGCCCCAGCATTTT
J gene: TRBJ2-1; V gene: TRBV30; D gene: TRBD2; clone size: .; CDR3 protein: CAWSGLAGALDEQFF; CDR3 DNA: TGTGCCTGGAGTGGACTAGCGGGGGCGTTGGATGAGCAGTTCTTC
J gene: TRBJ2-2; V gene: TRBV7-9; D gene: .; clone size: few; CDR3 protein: CASSLDSHGELFF; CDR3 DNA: TGTGCCAGCAGCTTAGACAGCCACGGGGAGCTGTTTTTT
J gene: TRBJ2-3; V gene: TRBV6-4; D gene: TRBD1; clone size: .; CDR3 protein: CASSDGTGSDTQYF; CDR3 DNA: TGTGCCAGCAGTGACGGGACAGGGTCAGATACGCAGTATTTT
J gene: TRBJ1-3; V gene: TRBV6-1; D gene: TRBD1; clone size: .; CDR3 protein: CASSGQGNSGNTIYF; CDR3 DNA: TGTGCCAGCAGTGGACAGGGAAACTCTGGAAACACCATATATTTT
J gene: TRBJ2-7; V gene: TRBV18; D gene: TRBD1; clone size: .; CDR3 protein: CASSPVQGASHEQYF; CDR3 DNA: TGTGCCAGCTCACCGGTGCAGGGGGCTTCCCACGAGCAGTACTTC
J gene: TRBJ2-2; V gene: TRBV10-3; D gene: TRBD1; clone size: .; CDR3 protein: CAISQRDRGFSGELFF; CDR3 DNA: TGTGCCATCAGCCAACGGGACAGGGGGTTTTCTGGGGAGCTGTTTTTT
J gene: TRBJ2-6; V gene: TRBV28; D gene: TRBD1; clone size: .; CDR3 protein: CASSPQGAGANVLTF; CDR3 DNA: TGTGCCAGCAGTCCCCAGGGGGCTGGGGCCAACGTCCTGACTTTC
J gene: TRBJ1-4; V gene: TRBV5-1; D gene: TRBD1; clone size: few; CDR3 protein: CASSLDGTGNEKLFF; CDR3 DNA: TGCGCCAGCAGCTTGGATGGGACAGGGAATGAAAAACTGTTTTTT
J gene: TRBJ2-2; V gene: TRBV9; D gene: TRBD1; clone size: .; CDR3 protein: CASSTWDSYTGELFF; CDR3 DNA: TGTGCCAGCAGCACCTGGGACAGCTACACCGGGGAGCTGTTTTTT
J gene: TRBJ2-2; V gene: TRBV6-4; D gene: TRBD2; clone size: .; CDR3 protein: CASSLQAGGNTGELFF; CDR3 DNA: TGTGCCAGCAGCCTACAAGCGGGAGGGAACACCGGGGAGCTGTTTTTT
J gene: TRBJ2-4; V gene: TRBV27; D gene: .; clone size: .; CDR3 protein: CASSGSRRNLAKNIQYF; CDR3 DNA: TGTGCCAGCAGTGGATCGCGGAGGAACCTAGCCAAAAACATTCAGTACTTC
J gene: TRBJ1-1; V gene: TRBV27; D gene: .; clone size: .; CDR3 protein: CASSFLGGPMNTEAFF; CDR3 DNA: TGTGCCAGCAGTTTCTTGGGGGGTCCGATGAACACTGAAGCTTTCTTT
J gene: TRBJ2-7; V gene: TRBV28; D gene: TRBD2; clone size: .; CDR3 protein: CASSSLAGYLHEQYF; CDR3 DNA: TGTGCCAGCAGCTCCTTAGCGGGATATCTCCACGAGCAGTACTTC
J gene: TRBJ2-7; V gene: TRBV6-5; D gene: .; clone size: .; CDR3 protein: CASGFEYEQYF; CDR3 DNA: TGTGCCTCAGGGTTCGAGTACGAGCAGTACTTC
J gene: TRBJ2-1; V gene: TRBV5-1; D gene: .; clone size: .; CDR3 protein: CASSLSAFVGVAHEQFF; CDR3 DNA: TGCGCCAGCAGCTTGTCCGCCTTTGTGGGAGTAGCCCATGAGCAGTTCTTC
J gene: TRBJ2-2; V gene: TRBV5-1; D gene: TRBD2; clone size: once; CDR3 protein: CASSLRSASGSGGELFF; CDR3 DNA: TGCGCCAGCAGCTTGCGCTCGGCTAGCGGGAGTGGCGGGGAGCTGTTTTTT
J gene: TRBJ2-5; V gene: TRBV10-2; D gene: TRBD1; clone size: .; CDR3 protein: CASRRDRGETQYF; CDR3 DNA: TGCGCCAGCAGACGGGACAGGGGTGAGACCCAGTACTTC
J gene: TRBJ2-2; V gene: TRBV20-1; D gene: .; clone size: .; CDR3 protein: CSARDYRELFF; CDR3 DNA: TGCAGTGCTCGAGATTACAGGGAGCTGTTTTTT
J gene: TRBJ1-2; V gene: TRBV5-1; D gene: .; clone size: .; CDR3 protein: CASSLRGSGGGGYYGYTF; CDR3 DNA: TGCGCCAGCAGCTTGAGGGGGAGTGGAGGCGGGGGATACTATGGCTACACCTTC
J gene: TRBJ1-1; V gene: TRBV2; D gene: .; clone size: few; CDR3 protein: CASASTGMNTEAFF; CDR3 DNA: TGTGCCAGCGCATCTACAGGGATGAACACTGAAGCTTTCTTT
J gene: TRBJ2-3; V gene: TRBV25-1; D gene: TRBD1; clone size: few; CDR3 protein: CASSDPRTGQGAADTQYF; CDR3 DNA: TGTGCCAGCAGTGACCCCAGGACCGGACAGGGGGCCGCAGATACGCAGTATTTT
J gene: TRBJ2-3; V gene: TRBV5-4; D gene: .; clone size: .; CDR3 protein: CASFAPRAGGSDTQYF; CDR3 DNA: TGTGCCAGCTTCGCCCCTCGAGCGGGCGGATCAGATACGCAGTATTTT
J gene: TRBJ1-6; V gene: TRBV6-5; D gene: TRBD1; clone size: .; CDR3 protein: CASSGDRGYNSPLHF; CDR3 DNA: TGTGCCAGCAGTGGGGACAGGGGATATAATTCACCCCTCCACTTT
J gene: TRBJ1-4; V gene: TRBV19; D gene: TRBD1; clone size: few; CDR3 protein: CASSPLTQGLGSTNEKLFF; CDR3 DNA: TGTGCCAGTAGCCCGCTAACACAGGGGCTTGGATCAACTAATGAAAAACTGTTTTTT
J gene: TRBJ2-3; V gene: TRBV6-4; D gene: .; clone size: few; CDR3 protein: CASSDSPSGGTDTQYF; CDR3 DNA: TGTGCCAGCAGTGACTCGCCCAGCGGCGGCACAGATACGCAGTATTTT
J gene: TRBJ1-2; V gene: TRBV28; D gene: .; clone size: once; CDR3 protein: CTSSLLISTTNYGYTF; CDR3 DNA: TGTACCAGCAGTTTGCTGATATCAACAACTAACTATGGCTACACCTTC
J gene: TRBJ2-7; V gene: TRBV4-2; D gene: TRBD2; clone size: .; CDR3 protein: CASSQAQSLAGSYEQYF; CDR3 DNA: TGTGCCAGCAGCCAAGCCCAATCGCTAGCGGGGTCCTACGAGCAGTACTTC
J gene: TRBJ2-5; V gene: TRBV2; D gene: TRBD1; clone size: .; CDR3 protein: CASRPYGTGGTQYF; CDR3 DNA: TGTGCCAGCAGACCATACGGGACAGGGGGGACCCAGTACTTC
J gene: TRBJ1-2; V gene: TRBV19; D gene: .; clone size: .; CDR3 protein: CASSLTGGGYGYTF; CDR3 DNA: TGTGCCAGTAGCCTGACGGGAGGCGGCTATGGCTACACCTTC
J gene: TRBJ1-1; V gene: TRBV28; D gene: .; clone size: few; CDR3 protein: CASSFVGDGTEAFF; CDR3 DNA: TGTGCCAGCAGTTTTGTAGGGGATGGCACTGAAGCTTTCTTT
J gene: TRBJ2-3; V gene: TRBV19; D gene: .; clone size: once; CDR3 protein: CASSIVGGGGSDTQYF; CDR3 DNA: TGTGCCAGTAGTATAGTTGGGGGAGGCGGTTCAGATACGCAGTATTTT
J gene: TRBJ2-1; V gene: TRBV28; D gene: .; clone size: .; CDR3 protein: CASSLPLTKYNEQFF; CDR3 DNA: TGTGCCAGCAGTTTACCACTAACAAAGTACAATGAGCAGTTCTTC
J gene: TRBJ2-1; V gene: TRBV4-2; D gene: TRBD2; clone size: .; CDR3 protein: CASSQDWGGRAGNEQFF; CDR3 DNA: TGTGCCAGCAGCCAAGATTGGGGCGGGAGGGCGGGCAATGAGCAGTTCTTC
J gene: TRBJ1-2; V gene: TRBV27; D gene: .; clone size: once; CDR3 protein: CASGSRQIYGYTF; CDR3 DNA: TGTGCCAGCGGATCGAGACAGATCTATGGCTACACCTTC
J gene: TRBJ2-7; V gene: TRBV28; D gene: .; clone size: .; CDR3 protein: CASSLTGGPYEQYF; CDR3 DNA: TGTGCCAGCAGTTTAACCGGGGGACCCTACGAGCAGTACTTC
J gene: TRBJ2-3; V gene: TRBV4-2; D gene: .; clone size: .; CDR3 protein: CASSQDRTKTDTQYF; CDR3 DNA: TGTGCCAGCAGCCAAGATCGGACTAAAACAGATACGCAGTATTTT
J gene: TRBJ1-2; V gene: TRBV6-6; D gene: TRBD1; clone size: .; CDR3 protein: CASSPDRGDYGYTF; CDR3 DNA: TGTGCCAGCAGCCCGGACAGGGGTGACTATGGCTACACCTTC
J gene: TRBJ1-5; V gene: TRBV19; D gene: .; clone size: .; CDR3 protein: CASSMQGDQPQHF; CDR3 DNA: TGTGCCAGTAGTATGCAGGGCGATCAGCCCCAGCATTTT
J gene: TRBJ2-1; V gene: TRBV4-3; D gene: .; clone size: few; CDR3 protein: CASSVTLLSYNEQFF; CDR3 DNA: TGCGCCAGCAGCGTCACCCTATTATCCTACAATGAGCAGTTCTTC